The 14 T cell receptor beta chains listed next were all sequenced from one sample in a study of Tregs in tolerant kidney transplant recipients. Mixed chimerism was transient after nonmyeloablative marrow transplants from related graft donors. Profiled with immunoSEQ multiplex PCR; TCRdb holds only in-frame clones, not every one. The sample has 4,500 to 5,500 clones. The sequences come from CD4+ T cells from blood (PBMCs), collected about 15 months after the transplant. The receptors shown here come from a human patient who received a combined kidney and bone marrow transplant. Some T cells may have come from the graft donor.

This clone counts as medium-sized by frequency. CDR3 DNA (partial): TGTGCCAGCAGCAAGACCCGGGACACCAATGAG. Amino acid sequence: CASSKTRDTNE. The complete CDR3 protein is CASSKTRDTNEQFF. This rearrangement joins TRBV7-6 to TRBJ2-1, with D possibly TRBD1 on 6 matching bases. With the read ending 3 residues before the CDR3 end, the germline J gene is used to fill in that end. Germline CDR1 SGHVS, CDR2 FNYEAQ. V was cut by 5 bases and J by 6 bases, with 14 bases left in between. CDR3 size: 14 residues. Full variable domain (missing parts from reference TRBV7-6 and TRBJ2-1): GAGVSQSPRYKVTKRGQDVALRCDPISGHVSLYWYRQALGQGPEFLTYFNYEAQQDKSGLPNDRFSAERPEGSISTLTIQRTEQRDSAMYRCASSKTRDTNEQFFGPGTRLTVL.

Concerning this clone itself: The CDR3 goes on 3 residues after the read ends, and that part is filled in from the germline J gene. The rearrangement uses TRBV14 and TRBJ1-2; a weak D match, TRBD1 (6 bases). The V and J ends lost 1 base and 1 base respectively, with 13 bases between them. CDR1 is SGHDN and CDR2 is FVKESK in the germline V gene. This CDR3 is built from 16 residues. This chain's CDR3 is CASSQGTAFINYGYTF. CDR3 DNA (partial): TGTGCCAGCAGCCAAGGGACAGCCTTTATTAACTATGGC.

Points on this clone: The read ends 3 residues before the CDR3 terminus; that terminus is restored from the germline J gene. The V gene is TRBV5-4, the J gene TRBJ2-5; D gene ambiguous. The CDR3 length is 13 residues. Germline V CDR1 and CDR2: SGHNT, YYREEE (reference sequence). Trimming cost V 1 base and J 2 bases, with 6 bases left between them. The CDR3 bases that were read are TGTGCCAGCAGCTTGAACAGACAAGAGACC. It encodes CASSLNRQET. The whole CDR3 reads CASSLNRQETQYF.

On this clone: Coverage ceases 3 residues before the CDR3 finishes, and the germline J gene fills in the end. The chain couples TRBV5-1 to TRBJ2-2; D remains unclear. Trimming left V 1 base short and J 4 bases short, with 8 bases between. The CDR3 is 14 residues long. Germline V gene sequence: CDR1 SGHRS, CDR2 YFSETQ. This chain's CDR3 is CASSLLQTTGELFF. The DNA read from the CDR3 is TGCGCCAGCAGCTTGCTACAGACCACCGGGGAG. Drawing the rest from reference TRBV5-1 and TRBJ2-2, the complete variable domain is KAGVTQTPRYLIKTRGQQVTLSCSPISGHRSVSWYQQTPGQGLQFLFEYFSETQRNKGNFPGRFSGRQFSNSRSEMNVSTLELGDSALYLCASSLLQTTGELFFGEGSRLTVL.

On this clone itself: The read falls 3 residues short of the CDR3 end, and the missing part is taken from the germline J gene. The chain combines TRBV5-1 with TRBJ2-3; TRBD2 is a possible D gene (5 bases). Trimming cost V 2 bases and J 4 bases, with 14 bases left between them. CDR1 SGHRS and CDR2 YFSETQ come from the germline V gene. This CDR3 has 15 residues. The covered CDR3 bases are TGCGCCAGCAGCTTAAGCGGCAAGTCAGCAGATACG. Protein: CASSLSGKSADT. Given in full, the CDR3 is CASSLSGKSADTQYF. The entire variable domain, with the rest obtained from reference TRBV5-1 and TRBJ2-3, is as follows: KAGVTQTPRYLIKTRGQQVTLSCSPISGHRSVSWYQQTPGQGLQFLFEYFSETQRNKGNFPGRFSGRQFSNSRSEMNVSTLELGDSALYLCASSLSGKSADTQYFGPGTRLTVL.

Of note for this clone: The read is 3 residues too short to cover the CDR3 end, so that end is filled in from the germline J gene. The V and J genes are TRBV30 and TRBJ1-3; D is undetermined. The germline gives CDR1 GTSNPN, CDR2 SVGIG (reference sequence). The CDR3 consists of 14 residues. Deletions cut 2 bases from V and 0 bases from J, with 8 bases between. The chain's CDR3 is CAWSSTGSGNTIYF. Partial CDR3 DNA: TGTGCCTGGAGTTCCACCGGCTCTGGAAACACC.

Points on this clone: Read sequence stops 3 residues before the CDR3 end, and the germline J gene provides the missing end. The J gene is TRBJ2-5, the V gene TRBV5-8; D possibly corresponds to TRBD1 (5 bases). Trimming stripped 6 bases from V and 4 bases from J, with 13 bases between. This CDR3 is 13 amino acids long. In germline, CDR1 is SGHTS, CDR2 YDEGEE. The CDR3 bases that were read are TGTGCCAGCACTCCAGGGTGGGGAGAGACC. Encoded protein: CASTPGWGET. The CDR3, in full, reads CASTPGWGETQYF. The whole variable domain, filled in from reference TRBV5-8 and TRBJ2-5, reads EAGVTQSPTHLIKTRGQQATLRCSPISGHTSVYWYQQALGLGLQFLLWYDEGEERNRGNFPPRFSGRQFPNYSSELNVNALELEDSALYLCASTPGWGETQYFGPGTRLLVL.

Comments on this clone: The read finishes 3 residues shy of the CDR3 end, and the germline J gene is used to complete it. This rearrangement joins TRBV20-1 to TRBJ1-2; 7 positions agree with TRBD1. Looked up from germline, CDR1 is DFQATT and CDR2 is SNEGSKA (reference sequence). The CDR3 spans 13 residues. Losses at the gene ends were 2 bases for V and 4 bases for J; bases not matched to a gene: 4. CDR3 sequence: CSARQGVLYGYTF. The CDR3 DNA, read in part, is TGCAGTGCTAGACAGGGGGTCCTCTATGGC.

A word on this clone: The CDR3 end is not reached by the read, which stops 3 residues before it; the germline J gene fills it in. V gene TRBV2 combines with J gene TRBJ1-5, with D uncertain. Trimming pared 5 bases from V and 6 bases from J, leaving 14 bases between. This CDR3 has 14 residues. Germline CDR1 is SNHLY and CDR2 is FYNNEI. The CDR3: CASSRPGIAQPQHF. The part of the CDR3 DNA that was read is TGTGCCAGCAGTCGGCCGGGGATAGCTCAGCCC.

Regarding this clone: Sequencing ends 3 residues short of the CDR3 end; the germline J gene provides the rest. The chain carries TRBV5-1 and TRBJ1-2; 7 nucleotides agree with TRBD1. There are 14 residues in the CDR3. The V gene end was trimmed by 0 bases and the J gene end by 4 bases; junction bases not matched to a gene: 3. Germline CDR1 is SGHRS and CDR2 is YFSETQ. This chain's CDR3 is CASSLGQGGYGYTF. CDR3 bases read: TGCGCCAGCAGCTTGGGGCAGGGGGGCTATGGC.

Details on this clone: The CDR3 is cut off 3 residues early in the read; its end comes from the germline J gene. The chain links TRBV7-8 to TRBJ2-7; no clear D gene. From germline, CDR1 is SGHVS and CDR2 FQNEAQ. CDR3 length: 12 residues. The V end was cut by 5 bases, the J end by 4 bases, with 9 bases between. CDR3 in amino acids: CASSPIRYEQYF. CDR3 bases read: TGTGCCAGCAGCCCGATCCGGTACGAG.

On this clone: The CDR3 is cut off 3 residues early in the read; its end comes from the germline J gene. The rearrangement uses TRBV19 and TRBJ2-4, with D perhaps TRBD2 (6 bases). Trimming removed 1 base from V and 7 bases from J, with 14 bases in between. The length of the CDR3 is 15 residues. Germline values: CDR1 LNHDA, CDR2 SQIVND (reference sequence). The CDR3 loop reads CASSIGPGTGNIQYF. The CDR3 DNA, read in part, is TGTGCCAGTAGTATAGGGCCCGGGACTGGGAACATT.

Of note for this clone: The read ends 3 residues early relative to the CDR3; the germline J gene fills the gap. The chain employs TRBV7-2 and TRBJ1-2; unclear D gene. Trimming cost V 0 bases and J 5 bases, with 7 bases left between them. The CDR3 length is 13 residues. From germline, CDR1 is SGHTA and CDR2 FQGNSA. Partial CDR3 DNA: TGTGCCAGCAGCTTAGCGCGGCAGTATGGC. Translated: CASSLARQYG. The CDR3, in full, reads CASSLARQYGYTF.

Regarding this clone: With the read ending 3 residues before the CDR3 end, the germline J gene is used to fill in that end. The genes are TRBV2 and TRBJ2-7, with D perhaps TRBD2 (7 bases). CDR1 is SNHLY, CDR2 FYNNEI, per germline. With 7 bases removed from V and 5 bases from J, the gap between germline ends came to 21 bases. The length of the CDR3 is 15 residues. The CDR3 loop reads CASTLGLGGHNEQYF. The CDR3 DNA, read in part, is TGTGCCAGCACCCTAGGTTTGGGGGGGCACAACGAG.